The 20 T cell receptor beta chains below come from one sample, sequenced in a study of blood T cell repertoires in COVID-19. Libraries were prepared by immunoSEQ multiplex PCR; TCRdb keeps only in-frame clonotypes and omits some of them. The sample yields over 85,000 clones, around 87% seen once. What was sequenced was peripheral blood. The receptors derive from a human donor in a cohort sampled during active COVID-19.

This clone has only one observation. This chain uses TRBV21-1 with TRBJ2-5; the D segment call TRBD2 is taken from the table without a DNA check. TRBV21-1 is labeled a pseudogene. The CDR3 is 15 residues long. In DNA, the CDR3 is TGTGCCAGCAGCAAAGGCCCCTCGGTGAAAGAGACCCAGTACTTC. As protein: CASSKGPSVKETQYF.

This clone was detected only a few times. CDR3 region: CASSGMNTEAFF. CDR3 DNA sequence: TGCGCCAGCAGCGGGATGAACACTGAAGCTTTCTTT. The V and J genes are TRBV10-2 and TRBJ1-1, with D unresolved. V was pared by 6 bases and J by 0 bases, with 5 bases between. The CDR3 spans 12 residues. The germline gives CDR1 WSHSY, CDR2 SAAADI.

The rearrangement uses TRBV2 and TRBJ1-2, with TRBD1 matching over 7 bases. The CDR3 is 12 amino acids. Germline assignment: CDR1 SNHLY and CDR2 FYNNEI. Trimming removed 9 bases from V and 5 bases from J; junction bases left unmatched: 6. The CDR3 coding sequence is TGTGCCAGTGACAGGGTGGAGTATGGCTACACCTTC. Its protein product is CASDRVEYGYTF.

The chain employs TRBV29-1 and TRBJ2-7; D perhaps matches TRBD1 (7 bases). Trimming shortened V by 7 bases and J by 5 bases, and 21 bases separated the two germline ends. Germline V gives CDR1 SQVTM, CDR2 ANQGSEA. The CDR3 covers 14 residues. CDR3 region: CSARPRGETHEQYF. The CDR3 nucleotides read TGCAGCGCCCGCCCCAGGGGGGAGACCCACGAGCAGTACTTC.

The chain uses TRBV29-1 and TRBJ2-7, with TRBD2 matching 8 bases. The ends lost 6 bases at V and 3 bases at J; junction bases unmatched: 7. This CDR3 is 13 amino acids long. Per the germline V gene, CDR1 is SQVTM and CDR2 is ANQGSEA. CDR3 DNA sequence: TGCAGCGTCCCGGGGGGGAGCGGCTACGAGCAGTACTTC. The encoded protein is CSVPGGSGYEQYF.

V and J are TRBV28 and TRBJ1-2; 8 bases fit TRBD1. Germline lookup yields CDR1 MDHEN and CDR2 SYDVKM. There are 16 residues in the CDR3. Trimming removed 5 bases from V and 5 bases from J; junction bases left unmatched: 13. The CDR3 coding sequence is TGTGCCAGCAGTCCCCCTTACTGGACAGGGAGTTATGGCTACACCTTC. Its translation is CASSPPYWTGSYGYTF.

The chain links TRBV6-4 to TRBJ2-1; 10 positions agree with TRBD2. The CDR3 has 14 amino acids. V gave up 4 bases and J gave up 6 bases; unmatched junction bases: 3. CDR1 and CDR2 from the germline V gene are MRHNA and SNTAGT. In DNA, the CDR3 is TGTGCCAGCAGTGTCCGACTAGCGGGCAATGAGCAGTTCTTC. Translated: CASSVRLAGNEQFF.

The rearrangement links TRBV5-5 to TRBJ2-6; D is undetermined. The CDR3 length is 15 residues. Deletions cut 0 bases from V and 0 bases from J, with 4 bases between. Germline V CDR1 and CDR2: SGHKS, YYEKEE (reference sequence). For the CDR3, the DNA is TGTGCCAGCAGCTTGGTTAGCTCTGGGGCCAACGTCCTGACTTTC. Translating gives CASSLVSSGANVLTF. The full variable domain, rest sourced from reference TRBV5-5 and TRBJ2-6, is DAGVTQSPTHLIKTRGQQVTLRCSPISGHKSVSWYQQVLGQGPQFIFQYYEKEERGRGNFPDRFSARQFPNYSSELNVNALLLGDSALYLCASSLVSSGANVLTFGAGSRLTVL.

The V and J genes are TRBV23-1 and TRBJ2-7, with 10 bases fitting TRBD2. TRBV23-1 is labeled an ORF, and its function is uncertain. The CDR3 is 15 residues long. V lost 3 bases, J lost 7 bases, and 9 bases stayed unmatched. The CDR3 DNA sequence: TGCGCCAGCAGTCATACTAGCGGGACCCTTTGGGAGCAGTACTTC. Its protein product is CASSHTSGTLWEQYF.

The chain is built from TRBV9 and TRBJ2-7, with 8 positions matching TRBD2. V shed 0 bases, J shed 2 bases, and the junction held 7 bases outside the gene matches. Germline assignment: CDR1 SGDLS and CDR2 YYNGEE. This CDR3 is 16 amino acids long. CDR3: CASSVGGSGNPYEQYF. CDR3 in DNA: TGTGCCAGCAGCGTAGGGGGTAGCGGGAACCCCTACGAGCAGTACTTC.

The genes are TRBV6-5 and TRBJ1-5; the match to TRBD1 covers 7 bases. The CDR3 runs 14 residues. Germline CDR1 reads MNHEY; CDR2 reads SVGAGI. With 5 bases clipped from V and 6 bases from J, the junction kept 7 bases outside the gene matches. The CDR3 reads CASSRAGGGQPQHF. CDR3 sequence (DNA): TGTGCCAGCAGTCGGGCAGGGGGAGGTCAGCCCCAGCATTTT.

This clone was recorded a few times. The chain has TRBV6-5 and TRBJ1-4, with D possibly TRBD1 on 6 matching bases. This CDR3 contains 13 residues. The germline V gene has CDR1 MNHEY and CDR2 SVGAGI. Trimming took 6 bases from V and 10 from J, leaving 15 bases between them. The CDR3 spells CASSRGGAGKLFF. CDR3 nucleotides: TGTGCCAGCAGCCGGGGGGGGGCTGGAAAACTGTTTTTT.

The gene calls are TRBV29-1 and TRBJ2-7; D may be TRBD2 (6 bases). The CDR3 covers 12 residues. Between the trimmed V and J ends, which lost 4 bases and 2 bases, there was a span of 9 bases. Germline-derived CDR1 and CDR2 are SQVTM and ANQGSEA. The CDR3 region has the DNA TGCAGCGTTGGCGGGGCAACCTACGAGCAGTACTTC. It codes for CSVGGATYEQYF.

This chain connects TRBV3-1 (or the pseudogene TRBV3-2) to TRBJ2-7; 8 bases are a match to TRBD2. V was clipped by 1 base and J by 4 bases; unmatched bases: 9. CDR1 and CDR2 from the germline V gene are LGHDT and YNNKEL (reference sequence). This CDR3 spans 16 amino acids. The CDR3 reads CASSQGRSGGRYEQYF. The CDR3 nucleotides are TGTGCCAGCAGCCAAGGTCGGAGCGGGGGCCGGTACGAGCAGTACTTC.

This clone was seen just once. The rearrangement links TRBV7-8 to TRBJ2-7; TRBD2 aligns across 10 bases. CDR1 and CDR2 from the germline V gene are SGHVS and FQNEAQ. This CDR3 contains 17 residues. The V and J ends lost 4 bases and 5 bases, in that order; junction bases with no gene match: 14. The CDR3 spells CASSSAGGVRESHEQYF. As DNA, the CDR3 is TGTGCCAGCAGCTCAGCGGGGGGGGTGAGGGAGTCCCACGAGCAGTACTTC. Full variable domain (rest looked up from reference TRBV7-8 and TRBJ2-7): GAGVSQSPRYKVAKRGQDVALRCDPISGHVSLFWYQQALGQGPEFLTYFQNEAQLDKSGLPSDRFFAERPEGSVSTLKIQRTQQEDSAVYLCASSSAGGVRESHEQYFGPGTRLTVT.

The chain links TRBV27 to TRBJ1-2; 7 bases are shared with TRBD1. This CDR3 is built from 15 residues. The V and J ends lost 5 bases and 0 bases, in that order; junction bases with no gene match: 6. Germline V CDR1 and CDR2: MNHEY, SMNVEV (reference sequence). In nucleotides, the CDR3 is TGTGCCAGCAGTCCAAGGGACAGACCTAACTATGGCTACACCTTC. Translated: CASSPRDRPNYGYTF.

CDR3 nucleotide sequence: TGTGCCAGCTCACCAGTAGCAGGGGGCGAGGAGACCCAGTACTTC. It encodes CASSPVAGGEETQYF. The rearrangement uses TRBV18 and TRBJ2-5; 8 bases fit TRBD1. The CDR3 spans 15 residues. Germline V CDR1 and CDR2: KGHSH, LQKENI. Trimming took 2 bases from V and 5 from J; bases not matched to a gene: 7.

V gene TRBV28 combines with J gene TRBJ2-3, with D tentatively TRBD1 (6 bases). Looked up from germline, CDR1 is MDHEN and CDR2 is SYDVKM. Trimming stripped 3 bases from V and 5 bases from J, with 15 bases between. The CDR3 length is 15 residues. The CDR3 loop is CASSLAGARKDTQYF. The CDR3 region has the DNA TGTGCCAGCAGTTTGGCAGGGGCGCGGAAAGATACGCAGTATTTT. Filled out from reference TRBV28 and TRBJ2-3, the complete variable domain reads DVKVTQSSRYLVKRTGEKVFLECVQDMDHENMFWYRQDPGLGLRLIYFSYDVKMKEKGDIPEGYSVSREKKERFSLILESASTNQTSMYLCASSLAGARKDTQYFGPGTRLTVL.

The chain combines TRBV5-4 with TRBJ1-3; no firm D call. The V end was cut by 4 bases, the J end by 2 bases, with 13 bases between. CDR3 length: 15 amino acids. Germline CDR1 is SGHNT and CDR2 is YYREEE (reference sequence). The CDR3 coding sequence is TGTGCCAGCAGCCCAACGAACTTAGCTGGAAACACCATATATTTT. As protein: CASSPTNLAGNTIYF.

The rearrangement uses TRBV7-3 and TRBJ2-5; no clear D gene. Trimming took off 7 bases at V and 5 bases at J, with 14 bases between the two ends. CDR3 length: 13 amino acids. CDR1 is SGHTA and CDR2 is FQGTGA in the germline V gene. In DNA, the CDR3 is TGTGCCAGCAACCCTCCGTCCGCGGAGACCCAGTACTTC. It specifies CASNPPSAETQYF. Full variable domain (outside the CDR3, taken from reference TRBV7-3 and TRBJ2-5): GAGVSQTPSNKVTEKGKYVELRCDPISGHTALYWYRQSLGQGPEFLIYFQGTGAADDSGLPNDRFFAVRPEGSVSTLKIQRTERGDSAVYLCASNPPSAETQYFGPGTRLLVL.